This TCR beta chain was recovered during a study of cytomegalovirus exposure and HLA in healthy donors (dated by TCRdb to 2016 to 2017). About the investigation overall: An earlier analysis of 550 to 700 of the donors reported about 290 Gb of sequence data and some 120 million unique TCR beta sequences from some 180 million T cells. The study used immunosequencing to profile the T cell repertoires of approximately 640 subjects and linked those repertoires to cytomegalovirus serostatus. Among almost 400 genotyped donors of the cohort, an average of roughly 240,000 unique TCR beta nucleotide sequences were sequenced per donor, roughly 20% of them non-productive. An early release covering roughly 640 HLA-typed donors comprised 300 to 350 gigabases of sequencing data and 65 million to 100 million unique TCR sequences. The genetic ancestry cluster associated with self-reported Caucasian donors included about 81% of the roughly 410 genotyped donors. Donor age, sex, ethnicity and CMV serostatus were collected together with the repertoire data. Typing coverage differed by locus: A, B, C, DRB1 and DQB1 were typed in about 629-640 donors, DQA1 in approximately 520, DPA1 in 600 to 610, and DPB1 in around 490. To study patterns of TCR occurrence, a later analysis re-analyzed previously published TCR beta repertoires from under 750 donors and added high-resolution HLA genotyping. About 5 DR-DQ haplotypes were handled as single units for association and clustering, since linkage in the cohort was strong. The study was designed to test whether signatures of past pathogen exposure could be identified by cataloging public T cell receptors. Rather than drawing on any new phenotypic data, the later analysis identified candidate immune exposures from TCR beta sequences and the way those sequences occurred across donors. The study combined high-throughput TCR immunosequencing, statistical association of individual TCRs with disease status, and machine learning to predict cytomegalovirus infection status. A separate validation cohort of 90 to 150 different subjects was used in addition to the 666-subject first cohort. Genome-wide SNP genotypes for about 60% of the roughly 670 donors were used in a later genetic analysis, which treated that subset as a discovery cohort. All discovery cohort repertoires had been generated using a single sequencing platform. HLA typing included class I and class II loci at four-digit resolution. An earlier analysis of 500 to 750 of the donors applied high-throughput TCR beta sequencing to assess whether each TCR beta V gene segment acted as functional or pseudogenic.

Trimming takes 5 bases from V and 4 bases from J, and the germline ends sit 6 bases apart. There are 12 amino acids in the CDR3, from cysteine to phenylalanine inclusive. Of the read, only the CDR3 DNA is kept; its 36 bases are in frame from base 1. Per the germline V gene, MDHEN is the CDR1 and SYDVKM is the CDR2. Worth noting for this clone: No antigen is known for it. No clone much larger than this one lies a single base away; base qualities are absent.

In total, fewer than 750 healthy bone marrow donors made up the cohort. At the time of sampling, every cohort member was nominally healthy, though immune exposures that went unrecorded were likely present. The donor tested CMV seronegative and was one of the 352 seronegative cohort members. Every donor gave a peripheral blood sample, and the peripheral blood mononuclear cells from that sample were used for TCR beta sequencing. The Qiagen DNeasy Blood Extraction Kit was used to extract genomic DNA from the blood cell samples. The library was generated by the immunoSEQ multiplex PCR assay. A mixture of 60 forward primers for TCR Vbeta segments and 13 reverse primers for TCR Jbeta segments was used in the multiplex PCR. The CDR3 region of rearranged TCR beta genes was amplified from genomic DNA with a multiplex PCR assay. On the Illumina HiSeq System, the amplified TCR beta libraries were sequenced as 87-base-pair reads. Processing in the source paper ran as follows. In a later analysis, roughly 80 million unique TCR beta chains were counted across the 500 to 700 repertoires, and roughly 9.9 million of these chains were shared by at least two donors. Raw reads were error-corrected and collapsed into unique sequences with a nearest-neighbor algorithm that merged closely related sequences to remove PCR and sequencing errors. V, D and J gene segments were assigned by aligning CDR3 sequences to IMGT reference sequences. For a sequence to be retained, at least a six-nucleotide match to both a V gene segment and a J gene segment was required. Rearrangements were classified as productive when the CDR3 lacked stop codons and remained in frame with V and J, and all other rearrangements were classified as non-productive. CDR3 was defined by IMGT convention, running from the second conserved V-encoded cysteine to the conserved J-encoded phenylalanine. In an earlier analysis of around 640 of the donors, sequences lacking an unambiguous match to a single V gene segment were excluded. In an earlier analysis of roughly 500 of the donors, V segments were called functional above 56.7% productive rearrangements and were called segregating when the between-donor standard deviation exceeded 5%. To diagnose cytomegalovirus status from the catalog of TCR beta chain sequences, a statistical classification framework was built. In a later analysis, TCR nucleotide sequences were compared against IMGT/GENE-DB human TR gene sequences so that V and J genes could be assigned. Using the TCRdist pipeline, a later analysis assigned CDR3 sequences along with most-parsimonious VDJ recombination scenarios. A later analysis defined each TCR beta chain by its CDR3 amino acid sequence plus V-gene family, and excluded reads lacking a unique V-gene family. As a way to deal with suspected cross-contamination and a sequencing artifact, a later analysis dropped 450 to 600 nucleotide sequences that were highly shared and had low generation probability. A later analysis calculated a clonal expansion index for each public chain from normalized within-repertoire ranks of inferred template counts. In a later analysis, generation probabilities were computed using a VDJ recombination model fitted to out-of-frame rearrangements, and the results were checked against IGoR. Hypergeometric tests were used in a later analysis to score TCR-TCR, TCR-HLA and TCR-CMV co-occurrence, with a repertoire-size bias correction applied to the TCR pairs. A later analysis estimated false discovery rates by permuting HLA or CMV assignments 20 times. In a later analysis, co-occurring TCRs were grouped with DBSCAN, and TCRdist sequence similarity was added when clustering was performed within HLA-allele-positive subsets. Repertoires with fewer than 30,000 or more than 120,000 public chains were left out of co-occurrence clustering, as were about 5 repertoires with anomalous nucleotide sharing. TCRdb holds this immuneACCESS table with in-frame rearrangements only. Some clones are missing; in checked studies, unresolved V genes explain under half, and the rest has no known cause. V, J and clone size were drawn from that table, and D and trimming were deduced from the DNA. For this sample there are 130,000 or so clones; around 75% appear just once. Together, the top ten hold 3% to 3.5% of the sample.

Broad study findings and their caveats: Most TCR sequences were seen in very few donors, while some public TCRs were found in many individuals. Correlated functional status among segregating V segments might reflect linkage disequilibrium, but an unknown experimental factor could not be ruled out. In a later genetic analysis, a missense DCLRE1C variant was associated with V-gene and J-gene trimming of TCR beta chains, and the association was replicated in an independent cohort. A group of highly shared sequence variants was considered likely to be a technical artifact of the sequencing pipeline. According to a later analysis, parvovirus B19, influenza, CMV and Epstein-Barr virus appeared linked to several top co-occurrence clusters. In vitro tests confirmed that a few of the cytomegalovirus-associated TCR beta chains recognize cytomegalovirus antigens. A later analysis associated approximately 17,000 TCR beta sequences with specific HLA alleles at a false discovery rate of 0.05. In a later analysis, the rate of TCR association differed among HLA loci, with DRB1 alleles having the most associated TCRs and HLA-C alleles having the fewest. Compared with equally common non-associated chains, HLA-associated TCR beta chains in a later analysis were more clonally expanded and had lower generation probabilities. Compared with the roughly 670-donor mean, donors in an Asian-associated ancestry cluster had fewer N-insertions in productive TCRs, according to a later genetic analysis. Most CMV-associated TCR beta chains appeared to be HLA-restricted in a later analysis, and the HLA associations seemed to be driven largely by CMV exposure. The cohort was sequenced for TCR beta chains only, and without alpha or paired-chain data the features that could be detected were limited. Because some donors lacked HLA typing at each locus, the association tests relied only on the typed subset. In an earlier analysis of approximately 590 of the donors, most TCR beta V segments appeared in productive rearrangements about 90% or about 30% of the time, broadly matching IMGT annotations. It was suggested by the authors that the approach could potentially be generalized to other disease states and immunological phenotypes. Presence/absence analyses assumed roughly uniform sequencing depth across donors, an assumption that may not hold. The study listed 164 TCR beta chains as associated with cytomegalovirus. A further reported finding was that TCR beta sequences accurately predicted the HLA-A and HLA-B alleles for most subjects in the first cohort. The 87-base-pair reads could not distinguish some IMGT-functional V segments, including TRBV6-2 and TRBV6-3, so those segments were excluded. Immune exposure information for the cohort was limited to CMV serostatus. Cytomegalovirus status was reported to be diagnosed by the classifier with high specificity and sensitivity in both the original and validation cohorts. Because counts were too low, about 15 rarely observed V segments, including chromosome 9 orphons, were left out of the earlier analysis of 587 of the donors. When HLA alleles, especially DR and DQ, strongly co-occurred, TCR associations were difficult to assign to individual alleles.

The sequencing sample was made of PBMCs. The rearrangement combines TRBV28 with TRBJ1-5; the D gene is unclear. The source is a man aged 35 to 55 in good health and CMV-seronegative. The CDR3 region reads CASSNTNQPQHF. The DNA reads TGTGCCAGCAGTAACACAAATCAGCCCCAGCATTTT.